This TCR beta chain was sequenced in a study of long-term antiretroviral therapy in people with HIV. About the study: First collections came about a decade before the 2015 immediate-ART recommendation.

Broader study findings: Diversity went up after ART and still fell short of transplant donor controls.

Everyone in the study who had HIV was treated in the United States. In the case of this clone: Its antigen is unidentified.

Survey-level resolution applied to immunoSEQ assay v3.0. Sequencing of each sample targeted 40,000-50,000 T-cell genomes. Only in-frame clones appear in the TCRdb table, and some are missing; sequencing was by immunoSEQ multiplex PCR. In the table there are around 43,000 clones, around 93% of which are singletons. The length of the CDR3 is 16 residues. Trimming took off 1 base at V and 5 bases at J, with 17 bases between the two ends. Germline V CDR1 and CDR2: SGDLS, YYNGEE. The V and J genes are TRBV9 and TRBJ2-3, with D maybe TRBD2 (7 bases). Here the sequenced sample was unsorted PBMCs, taken roughly 9.4 years after starting antiretroviral therapy. The receptor was derived from a man aged 25 to 40 with HIV. The DNA for the CDR3 is TGTGCCAGCAGCGTAAGGGGAGGGGGGCCCAAAGATACGCAGTATTTT. Translation gives CASSVRGGGPKDTQYF.